The 13 T cell receptor beta chains listed next were all sequenced from one sample in a study of T cell clusters in autoimmune cytopenias. Each sample's input was roughly 270 ng genomic DNA, some 40,000 genome equivalents. Multiplex touch-down PCR amplified TRB using TRB-A and TRB-B pools in one tube. TCRdb re-called the multiplex PCR reads and gives one entry per CDR3 protein, without DNA. The sample's table shows some 8,000 distinct CDR3 sequences. Input material: peripheral blood. The receptor set was obtained from a human donor with an autoimmune cytopenia or autoimmune hepatitis (not recorded which).

The rearrangement links TRBV18 to TRBJ1-5; without DNA, the TCRdb call of TRBD1 cannot be checked. The CDR3 length is 16 residues. The germline V gene encodes CDR1 KGHSH and CDR2 LQKENI. The CDR3 loop reads CASSRGVQRSNQPQHF. The complete variable domain, with remaining parts taken from reference TRBV18 and TRBJ1-5, reads NAGVMQNPRHLVRRRGQEARLRCSPMKGHSHVYWYRQLPEEGLKFMVYLQKENIIDESGMPKERFSAEFPKEGPSILRIQQVVRGDSAAYFCASSRGVQRSNQPQHFGDGTRLSIL.

The rearrangement uses TRBV18 and TRBJ1-2; no DNA is available, so the TRBD1 call from TCRdb remains unchecked. This CDR3 is 14 amino acids long. The germline V gene has CDR1 KGHSH and CDR2 LQKENI. The CDR3 region is CASSTLGQSYGYTF.

The V and J genes are TRBV24-1 and TRBJ2-7; TCRdb indicates TRBD1, and absent DNA this call remains unverified. Germline assignment: CDR1 KGHDR and CDR2 SFDVKD. CDR3 length equals 11 residues. The CDR3 spells CATMYQGEQYF.

This clonotype shows up as medium-sized by frequency. The V gene is TRBV19, the J gene TRBJ2-1; the D call from TCRdb, TRBD2, cannot be confirmed without DNA. This CDR3 is 12 amino acids long. Germline CDR1 reads LNHDA; CDR2 reads SQIVND (reference sequence). CDR3 loop: CASSRVREVQFF.

According to its frequency, this clonotype is medium-sized. The V gene is TRBV6-5, the J gene TRBJ2-1; TCRdb's D gene call, TRBD1, goes unchecked for lack of DNA. The CDR3 runs to 14 residues. Germline V CDR1 and CDR2: MNHEY, SVGAGI. CDR3 in amino acids: CASSRTGRYNEQFF.

CDR3 sequence: CASSITQDKLYF. The V call is TRBV12-3 or TRBV12-4, the J call TRBJ2-7. The CDR3 length is 12 residues.

This clonotype is called medium-sized based on its frequency. The CDR3 loop is CASSFLGQSHSPLHF. The rearrangement joins TRBV5-6 to TRBJ1-6; without DNA, the TCRdb call of TRBD1 cannot be checked. Germline CDR1 is SGHDT and CDR2 is YYEEEE. The CDR3 covers 15 residues.

This clonotype is labeled medium-sized based on frequency. This chain joins TRBV27 and TRBJ2-3; TCRdb reports TRBD1, a call that lacks DNA to check it against. Germline-derived CDR1 and CDR2 are MNHEY and SMNVEV (reference sequence). The CDR3 spans 16 residues. This chain's CDR3 is CASRRGGVVDLDTQYF.

This clonotype is deemed medium-sized by its frequency. The V gene is TRBV18, the J gene TRBJ2-3; no DNA is available, so the TRBD1 call from TCRdb remains unchecked. The germline V gene encodes CDR1 KGHSH and CDR2 LQKENI. The CDR3 totals 15 residues. The CDR3 here is CASSPWAGDTDTQYF.

This chain links TRBV6-1 with TRBJ2-7. The germline gives CDR1 MNHNS, CDR2 SASEGT. The CDR3 is 14 residues long. The CDR3 loop reads CASSEGFNSYEQYF.

This chain joins TRBV20-1 and TRBJ2-1; TCRdb outputs TRBD1, but without DNA this stays unchecked. Per germline, CDR1 DFQATT and CDR2 SNEGSKA (reference sequence). This CDR3 region has 14 residues. The CDR3 region is CSADRDRLPNEQFF.

This chain uses TRBV12-3 or TRBV12-4 with TRBJ1-5; the TCRdb D gene call, TRBD1, has no DNA to confirm it. The CDR3 is 14 amino acids. CDR3 protein: CASSRQGNNQPQHF.

The J gene is TRBJ1-1, the V gene TRBV12-3 or TRBV12-4. The CDR3 has 14 residues. The CDR3 here is CASSLGFGNTEAFF.